One sample yielded the 28 T cell receptor beta chains listed below, sequenced in a study of cytomegalovirus exposure and HLA in healthy donors. Vbeta (60) and Jbeta (13) primers were used in the PCR. Method: immunoSEQ multiplex PCR; TCRdb's copy keeps in-frame clones and lacks some. The table has approximately 110,000 clones, over 70% seen once; the top ten hold about 5.3%. The material sequenced was PBMCs. The receptors shown here come from a male donor in good health and CMV-seronegative.

The chain is built from TRBV25-1 and TRBJ2-7; D is undetermined. CDR3 length equals 12 residues. Trimming left V 2 bases short and J 6 bases short, with 8 bases between. CDR1 and CDR2 from the germline V gene are MGHDK and SYGVNS. The CDR3, as DNA: TGTGCCAGCAGTGAAGGGCCCCTCGAGCAGTACTTC. This gives the protein CASSEGPLEQYF.

This chain's CDR3 is CASSLRLLRADTQYF. Here the CDR3 DNA reads TGTGCCAGCAGCTTACGGTTATTGAGGGCAGATACGCAGTATTTT. This chain joins TRBV5-8 and TRBJ2-3; a possible D gene is TRBD2 (5 bases). Germline loops: CDR1 SGHTS, CDR2 YDEGEE. There are 15 residues in the CDR3. Trimming shortened V by 2 bases and J by 4 bases, and 14 bases separated the two germline ends.

The rearrangement joins TRBV28 to TRBJ1-2; D is uncertain. V lost 2 bases, J lost 8 bases, and 18 bases lay in between. Germline-derived CDR1 and CDR2 are MDHEN and SYDVKM. The CDR3 length is 15 residues. The CDR3 region is CASSLRSPYVGGYTF. CDR3 nucleotides: TGTGCCAGCAGTTTAAGGAGTCCCTACGTTGGCGGCTACACCTTC.

Concerning this clone: This sample includes further DNA sequences coding for the same CDR3. The chain has TRBV28 and TRBJ2-6, with a weak D call TRBD2 (7 bases). The germline V gene encodes CDR1 MDHEN and CDR2 SYDVKM. The CDR3 covers 16 residues. Trimming pared 2 bases from V and 4 bases from J, leaving 12 bases between. The chain's CDR3 is CASSLGGAGGANVLTF. The DNA of the CDR3 is TGTGCCAGCAGTTTAGGGGGGGCGGGGGGGGCCAACGTCCTGACTTTC.

CDR3 nucleotides: TGTGCCAGCAGCTGGGGGGGAGGAGGGCTGGATGAGCAGTTCTTC. Amino acid sequence: CASSWGGGGLDEQFF. The rearrangement joins TRBV6-5 to TRBJ2-1; 7 bases map to TRBD2. The CDR3 is made up of 15 amino acids. The junction had 13 bases not matched to a gene; V was cut back by 6 bases and J by 8 bases. The germline CDR1 and CDR2 sequences are MNHEY and SVGAGI.

The chain recombines TRBV4-2 with TRBJ2-4, with a tentative D call TRBD2 (6 bases). Germline CDR1 is LGHNA and CDR2 is YNFKEQ. There are 20 residues in the CDR3. The V end lost 5 bases, the J end lost 0 bases, and 26 bases lay between the germline ends. The CDR3 sequence is CASSFSDLANTELAKNIQYF. CDR3 coding DNA: TGTGCCAGCAGCTTTTCGGATCTAGCGAACACCGAGCTAGCCAAAAACATTCAGTACTTC.

The rearrangement uses TRBV10-1 and TRBJ1-1, with a possible D match to TRBD1 (6 bases). This CDR3 has 14 amino acids. Per the germline V gene, CDR1 is WNHNN and CDR2 is SYGVQD (reference sequence). The V end was cut by 0 bases, the J end by 4 bases, with 9 bases between. The CDR3 reads CASSESEGGTEAFF. The CDR3 DNA reads as TGCGCCAGCAGTGAGTCGGAAGGGGGCACTGAAGCTTTCTTT.

The chain combines TRBV27 with TRBJ1-4; no reliable D call. Germline-derived CDR1 and CDR2 are MNHEY and SMNVEV (reference sequence). The CDR3 is 14 amino acids. Trimming removed 7 bases from V and 8 bases from J, with 17 bases in between. This CDR3 reads CASTPGSGREKLFF. CDR3 in DNA: TGTGCCAGCACCCCCGGTTCGGGGAGGGAAAAACTGTTTTTT. Drawing the rest from reference TRBV27 and TRBJ1-4, the complete variable domain is EAQVTQNPRYLITVTGKKLTVTCSQNMNHEYMSWYRQDPGLGLRQIYYSMNVEVTDKGDVPEGYKVSRKEKRNFPLILESPSPNQTSLYFCASTPGSGREKLFFGSGTQLSVL.

The chain has TRBV27 and TRBJ2-2; D remains unclear. The ends were cut back, 6 bases at V and 1 base at J, with 9 bases in the middle. CDR3 length: 14 residues. Germline V lookup: CDR1 MNHEY, CDR2 SMNVEV (reference sequence). The CDR3 region has the DNA TGTGCCAGCAGCCTTAACGGGAACACCGGGGAGCTGTTTTTT. Translated, it gives CASSLNGNTGELFF.

The chain recombines TRBV13 with TRBJ1-2; D gene unclear. Germline V gene data show CDR1 as PRHDT and CDR2 as FYEKMQ (reference sequence). The CDR3 is 14 residues long. V was cut by 5 bases and J by 4 bases, with 14 bases left in between. The DNA of the CDR3 is TGTGCCAGCAGCACCCGGACTCTTGGCTATGGCTACACCTTC. Residues: CASSTRTLGYGYTF.

This clone has more than one count but fewer than ten. The chain is built from TRBV2 and TRBJ2-7; D remains ambiguous. The V gene's germline CDR1 is SNHLY and CDR2 FYNNEI. The CDR3 length is 14 residues. With 4 bases removed from V and 3 bases from J, the gap between germline ends came to 13 bases. CDR3 nucleotide sequence: TGTGCCAGCAGTGGAGATGACCGACTCTACGAGCAGTACTTC. This sequence encodes CASSGDDRLYEQYF.

This clone has just one count. J is TRBJ2-5 and V is TRBV4-2; perhaps TRBD2 as D (7 bases). The germline CDR1 and CDR2 sequences are LGHNA and YNFKEQ. V was cut by 3 bases and J by 2 bases, with 22 bases left in between. This CDR3 region has 18 residues. CDR3 protein: CASSHLKKRGGVQETQYF. The CDR3 nucleotides read TGTGCCAGCAGCCACCTCAAAAAAAGGGGGGGGGTACAAGAGACCCAGTACTTC.

The chain is built from TRBV13 and TRBJ1-1; D is undetermined. From germline, CDR1 is PRHDT and CDR2 FYEKMQ (reference sequence). CDR3 length: 14 residues. V lost 8 bases to trimming and J lost 1 base, with 14 bases between them. The CDR3 reads CASRGSGRNTEAFF. Written as DNA, the CDR3 is TGTGCCAGCCGGGGAAGCGGCAGGAACACTGAAGCTTTCTTT.

This clone occurred once. The gene calls are TRBV28 and TRBJ2-5; 9 bases are a match to TRBD2. CDR1 MDHEN and CDR2 SYDVKM come from the germline V gene. Losses at the gene ends were 4 bases for V and 4 bases for J; bases not matched to a gene: 7. The CDR3 spans 15 residues. CDR3 region: CASSSLAGVLETQYF. DNA for the CDR3: TGTGCCAGCAGTTCCTTAGCGGGAGTTTTAGAGACCCAGTACTTC.

This clone was picked up a small number of times. Additional DNA sequences in this sample encode the identical CDR3. The chain uses TRBV6-4 and TRBJ1-5; 9 bases line up with TRBD1. This CDR3 region has 13 residues. The germline V gene encodes CDR1 MRHNA and CDR2 SNTAGT. With 9 bases clipped from V and 7 bases from J, the junction kept 7 bases outside the gene matches. The CDR3 spells CASSADRGQPQHF. In nucleotides, the CDR3 is TGTGCCAGTTCAGCGGACAGGGGACAGCCCCAGCATTTT.

This clone was seen only a few times. In DNA form, the CDR3 reads TGTGCCAGCAGTGAGGAGGAGGCAAGCTCCTACGAGCAGTACTTC. It specifies CASSEEEASSYEQYF. V usage is TRBV6-1 and J usage is TRBJ2-7; tentative D call: TRBD2 (5 bases). Trimming left V 3 bases short and J 0 bases short, with 12 bases between. The CDR3 sequence is 15 residues long. The germline CDR1 and CDR2 sequences are MNHNS and SASEGT.

The CDR3 coding sequence is TGTGCCATCAGAGGCGGGAGCACAGATACGCAGTATTTT. It is translated as CAIRGGSTDTQYF. J is TRBJ2-3 and V is TRBV10-3, with D possibly being TRBD2 (5 bases). The CDR3 is 13 amino acids. Germline V gene data show CDR1 as ENHRY and CDR2 as SYGVKD. Trimming removed 6 bases from V and 0 bases from J, with 7 bases in between.

Only a few counts were recorded for this clone. The chain carries TRBV10-3 and TRBJ1-1, with TRBD1 matching over 7 bases. V dropped 4 bases and J dropped 0; count of bases not matched to a gene: 2. Germline V lookup: CDR1 ENHRY, CDR2 SYGVKD. The CDR3 covers 14 residues. The DNA for the CDR3 is TGTGCCATCAGTGCCGGACAGGTGAACACTGAAGCTTTCTTT. Translated: CAISAGQVNTEAFF.

This chain links TRBV5-4 with TRBJ2-1; TRBD2 might be the D (5 bases). The CDR3 length is 15 residues. In germline, CDR1 is SGHNT, CDR2 YYREEE (reference sequence). Trimming cost V 1 base and J 5 bases, with 13 bases left between them. CDR3: CASSLFWTEDNEQFF. CDR3 DNA sequence: TGTGCCAGCAGCTTGTTTTGGACGGAGGACAATGAGCAGTTCTTC.

The chain combines TRBV28 with TRBJ2-7; possible D gene TRBD1, 6 bases. V gave up 2 bases and J gave up 3 bases, with 14 bases separating them. The CDR3 spans 15 residues. CDR1 and CDR2 from the germline V gene are MDHEN and SYDVKM. CDR3 amino acids: CASSLTYRVIYEQYF. The DNA of the CDR3 is TGTGCCAGCAGTTTAACTTACAGGGTAATCTACGAGCAGTACTTC.

The CDR3 loop reads CASSPLGGRGHNEQFF. DNA for the CDR3: TGTGCCAGCAGCCCCCTCGGGGGGCGGGGGCACAATGAGCAGTTCTTC. This rearrangement joins TRBV5-8 to TRBJ2-1; possibly TRBD2 for D (7 bases). CDR1 and CDR2 (germline): SGHTS, YDEGEE. The V gene lost 4 bases and the J gene lost 5 bases, with 19 bases spanning the gap. The CDR3 runs to 16 residues.

This chain links TRBV27 with TRBJ1-5; 7 bases line up with TRBD1. The CDR3 is made up of 15 amino acids. Germline CDR1 reads MNHEY; CDR2 reads SMNVEV (reference sequence). Trimming removed 6 bases from V and 2 bases from J; junction bases left unmatched: 7. CDR3 in DNA: TGTGCCAGCAGAGCCCCCGGGACAGGCAATCAGCCCCAGCATTTT. Its translation is CASRAPGTGNQPQHF.

V is TRBV27 and J is TRBJ2-4; tentatively, D is TRBD2 (7 bases). The germline V gene encodes CDR1 MNHEY and CDR2 SMNVEV (reference sequence). CDR3 size: 14 residues. Trimming pared 5 bases from V and 7 bases from J, leaving 15 bases between. Here the CDR3 DNA reads TGTGCCAGCAGTCCACGGGGAGGGGGGAACATTCAGTACTTC. Translating gives CASSPRGGGNIQYF.

The chain carries TRBV5-6 and TRBJ1-2; possible D gene TRBD1, 6 bases. The CDR3 is 15 residues long. V lost 5 bases and J 1 base, leaving 15 bases between the germline ends. Germline CDR1 is SGHDT and CDR2 is YYEEEE. The CDR3 DNA is TGTGCCAGCAGGTTAGGACAGAACCATAACTATGGCTACACCTTC. Translation: CASRLGQNHNYGYTF.

DNA of the CDR3: TGTGCCAGCAGTCTAGGACAGGGGGCGGGAGCTTTCTTT. Residues: CASSLGQGAGAFF. V and J are TRBV28 and TRBJ1-1, with TRBD1 matching 11 bases. Germline trimming cut 5 bases from V and 10 bases from J; bases unmatched to any gene: 6. The length of the CDR3 is 13 residues. Germline CDR1 reads MDHEN; CDR2 reads SYDVKM.

The V call is TRBV5-1, the J call TRBJ1-1, with D perhaps matching TRBD1 (5 bases). In germline, CDR1 is SGHRS, CDR2 YFSETQ. The length of the CDR3 is 14 residues. V dropped 2 bases and J dropped 1 base, with 9 bases sitting between them. The CDR3 loop reads CASSFREGNTEAFF. DNA of the CDR3: TGCGCCAGCAGCTTCAGGGAGGGGAACACTGAAGCTTTCTTT.

J is TRBJ2-7 and V is TRBV5-4, with 9 bases that match TRBD2. The CDR3 runs to 16 residues. V lost 3 bases to trimming and J lost 4 bases; unmatched junction nucleotides: 11. Germline V CDR1 and CDR2: SGHNT, YYREEE (reference sequence). CDR3 DNA: TGTGCCAGCAGCTCTCAGCTAGCGGGGCCCCCTTACGAGCAGTACTTC. This encodes CASSSQLAGPPYEQYF.

This chain joins TRBV4-1 and TRBJ1-5; D perhaps matches TRBD1 (5 bases). The CDR3 has 15 amino acids. Germline-derived CDR1 and CDR2 are MGHRA and YSYEKL. The germline V and J ends were trimmed by 0 bases and 5 bases, with 11 bases remaining between them. The CDR3 coding sequence is TGCGCCAGCAGCCAAGATGACAGATCGTATCAGCCCCAGCATTTT. It is translated as CASSQDDRSYQPQHF.